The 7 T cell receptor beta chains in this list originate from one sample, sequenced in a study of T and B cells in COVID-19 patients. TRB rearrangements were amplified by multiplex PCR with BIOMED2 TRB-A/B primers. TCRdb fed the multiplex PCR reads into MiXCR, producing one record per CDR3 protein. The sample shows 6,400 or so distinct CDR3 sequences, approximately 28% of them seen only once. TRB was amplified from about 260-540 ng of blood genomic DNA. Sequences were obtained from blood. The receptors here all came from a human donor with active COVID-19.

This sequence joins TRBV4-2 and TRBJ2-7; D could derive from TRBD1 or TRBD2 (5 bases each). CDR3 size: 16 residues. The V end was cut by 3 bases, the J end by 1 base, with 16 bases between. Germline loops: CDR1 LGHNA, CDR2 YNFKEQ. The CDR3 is CASSHEGAGSSYEQYF. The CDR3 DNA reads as TGTGCCAGCAGCCACGAAGGGGCAGGGAGTTCCTACGAGCAGTACTTC.

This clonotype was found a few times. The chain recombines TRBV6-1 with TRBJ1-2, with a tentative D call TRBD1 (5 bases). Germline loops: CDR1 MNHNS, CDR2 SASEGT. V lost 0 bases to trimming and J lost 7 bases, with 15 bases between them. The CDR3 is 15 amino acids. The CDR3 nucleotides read TGTGCCAGCAGTGAAGCCTCCCGGCAGGGAGGTGGCTACACCTTC. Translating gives CASSEASRQGGGYTF.

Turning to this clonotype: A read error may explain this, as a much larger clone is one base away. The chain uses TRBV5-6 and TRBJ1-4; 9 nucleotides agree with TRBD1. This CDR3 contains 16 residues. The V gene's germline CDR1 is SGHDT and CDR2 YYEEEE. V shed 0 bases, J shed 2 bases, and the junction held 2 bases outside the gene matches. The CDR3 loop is CASSLEGQGTNEKLFF. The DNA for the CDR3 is TGTGCCAGCAGCTTGGAGGGACAGGGTACTAATGAAAAACTGTTTTTT.

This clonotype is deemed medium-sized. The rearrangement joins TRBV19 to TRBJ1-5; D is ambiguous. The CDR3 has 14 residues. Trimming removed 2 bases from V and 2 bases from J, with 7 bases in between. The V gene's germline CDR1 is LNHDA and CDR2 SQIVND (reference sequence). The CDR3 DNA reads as TGTGCCAGTAGTATAACCGCTGGCAATCAGCCCCAGCATTTT. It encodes CASSITAGNQPQHF.

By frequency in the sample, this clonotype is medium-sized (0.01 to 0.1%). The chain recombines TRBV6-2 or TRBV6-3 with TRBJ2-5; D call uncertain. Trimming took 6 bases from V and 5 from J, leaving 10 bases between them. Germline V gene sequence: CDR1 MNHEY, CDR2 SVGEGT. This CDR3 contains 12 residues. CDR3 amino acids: CASRDTVETQYF. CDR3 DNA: TGTGCCAGCAGAGATACAGTGGAGACCCAGTACTTC.

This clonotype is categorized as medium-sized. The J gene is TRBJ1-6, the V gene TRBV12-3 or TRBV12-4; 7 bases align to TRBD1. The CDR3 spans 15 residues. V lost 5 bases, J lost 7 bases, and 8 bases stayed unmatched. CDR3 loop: CASSIQGGANSPLHF. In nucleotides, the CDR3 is TGTGCCAGCAGTATCCAGGGGGGAGCCAATTCACCCCTCCACTTT.

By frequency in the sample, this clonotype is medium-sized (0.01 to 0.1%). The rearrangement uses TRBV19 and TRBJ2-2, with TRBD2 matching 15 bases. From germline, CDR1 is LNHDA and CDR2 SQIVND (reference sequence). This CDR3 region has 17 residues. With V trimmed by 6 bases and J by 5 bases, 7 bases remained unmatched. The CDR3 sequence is CASRAPGLAGGTGELFF. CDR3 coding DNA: TGTGCCAGTAGGGCTCCGGGACTAGCGGGGGGAACCGGGGAGCTGTTTTTT. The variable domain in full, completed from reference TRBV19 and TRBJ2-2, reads DGGITQSPKYLFRKEGQNVTLSCEQNLNHDAMYWYRQDPGQGLRLIYYSQIVNDFQKGDIAEGYSVSREKKESFPLTVTSAQKNPTAFYLCASRAPGLAGGTGELFFGEGSRLTVL.